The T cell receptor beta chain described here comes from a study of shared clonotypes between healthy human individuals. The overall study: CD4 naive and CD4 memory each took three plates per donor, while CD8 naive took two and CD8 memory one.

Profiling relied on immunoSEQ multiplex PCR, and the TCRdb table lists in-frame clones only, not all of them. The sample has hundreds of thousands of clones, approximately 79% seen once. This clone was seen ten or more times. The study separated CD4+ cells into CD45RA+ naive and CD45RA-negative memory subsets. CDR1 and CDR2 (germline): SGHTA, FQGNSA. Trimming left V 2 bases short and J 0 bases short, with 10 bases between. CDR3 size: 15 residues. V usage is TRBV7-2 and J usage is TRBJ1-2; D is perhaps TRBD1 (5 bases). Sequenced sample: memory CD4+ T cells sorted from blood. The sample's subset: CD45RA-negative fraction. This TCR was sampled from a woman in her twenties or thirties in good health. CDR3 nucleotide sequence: TGTGCCAGCAGCTTAATGCAGGGAGCTAACTATGGCTACACCTTC. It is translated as CASSLMQGANYGYTF.